These 10 T cell receptor beta chains share one sample of origin, sequenced in a study of T-cell reconstitution after alpha-beta-depleted transplantation in children. Library preparation (for TCRbeta) was performed with unique molecular identifiers. One entry per CDR3 protein results from TCRdb running MiXCR on the PCR reads. This sample has fewer than 450,000 distinct CDR3 sequences; roughly 15% occur once, and the top ten carry 35% to 50%. This specimen was PBMCs, mostly from graft donor cells, taken 360 days after TCRalphabeta/CD19-depleted stem cell transplant. The origin of the receptors is a male patient between 2 and 15 years old who had a stem cell transplant for acute lymphoblastic leukemia, so the T cells may come from the graft donor.

In this sample, this clonotype turned up a few times. The chain carries TRBV29-1 and TRBJ2-3; 9 bases align to TRBD2. Losses at the gene ends were 3 bases for V and 5 bases for J; bases not matched to a gene: 9. Germline CDR1 SQVTM, CDR2 ANQGSEA. The CDR3 sequence is 15 residues long. CDR3: CSVEVAGGLGDTQYF. CDR3 in DNA: TGCAGCGTTGAGGTGGCGGGAGGGCTTGGAGATACGCAGTATTTT.

The rearrangement links TRBV6-5 to TRBJ1-5; D is ambiguous. The germline V and J ends were trimmed by 2 bases and 2 bases, with 7 bases remaining between them. The germline gives CDR1 MNHEY, CDR2 SVGAGI. The CDR3 consists of 14 residues. The CDR3 region has the DNA TGTGCCAGCAGTTACGCGCGGGGCAATCAGCCCCAGCATTTT. Amino acids: CASSYARGNQPQHF.

The rearrangement uses TRBV7-9 and TRBJ2-3, with 8 bases matching TRBD2. CDR3 length equals 16 residues. Germline CDR1 and CDR2: SEHNR and FQNEAQ (reference sequence). The V and J ends lost 3 bases and 8 bases, in that order; junction bases with no gene match: 13. CDR3 residues: CASSFSDGLARLTQYF. The CDR3 nucleotides read TGTGCCAGCAGCTTTTCTGACGGACTAGCTAGACTTACGCAGTATTTT. The full variable domain, rest sourced from reference TRBV7-9 and TRBJ2-3, is DTGVSQNPRHKITKRGQNVTFRCDPISEHNRLYWYRQTLGQGPEFLTYFQNEAQLEKSRLLSDRFSAERPKGSFSTLEIQRTEQGDSAMYLCASSFSDGLARLTQYFGPGTRLTVL.

The V and J genes are TRBV4-1 and TRBJ2-7; 8 bases fit TRBD1. CDR1 is MGHRA, CDR2 YSYEKL, per germline. This CDR3 has 16 residues. V trimming: 4 bases; J trimming: 0 bases; junction bases outside the gene matches: 8. The DNA of the CDR3 is TGCGCCAGCAGCCTGGACTGGACAGGGAACTCCTACGAGCAGTACTTC. This codes for CASSLDWTGNSYEQYF.

The chain couples TRBV20-1 to TRBJ2-7, with TRBD2 matching 15 bases. CDR1 DFQATT and CDR2 SNEGSKA come from the germline V gene (reference sequence). The length of the CDR3 is 15 residues. V shed 2 bases and J 4 bases; nucleotides not matched to a gene: 3. DNA for the CDR3: TGCAGTGCTAGACTGGGACTAGCGGGAGGTTACGAGCAGTACTTC. Translation gives CSARLGLAGGYEQYF.

This clonotype has at least ten counts. The CDR3 nucleotides read TGCGCCAGCAGCTTGGGTCTAATGAACACTGAAGCTTTCTTT. It encodes CASSLGLMNTEAFF. The rearrangement links TRBV5-1 to TRBJ1-1; D gene unclear. Germline CDR1 and CDR2: SGHRS and YFSETQ. V lost 0 bases, J lost 0 bases, and 6 bases lay in between. CDR3 length: 14 amino acids.

This clonotype was seen ten or more times. The CDR3 protein is CASRPQGVETQYF. The CDR3 DNA follows: TGTGCCAGCAGGCCCCAGGGTGTGGAGACCCAGTACTTC. The chain is built from TRBV12-3 or TRBV12-4 and TRBJ2-5, with D perhaps TRBD1 (5 bases). The CDR3 is 13 amino acids. Trimming took 6 bases from V and 5 from J, leaving 13 bases between them.

This clonotype was seen repeatedly, ten times or more. This chain connects TRBV12-3 or TRBV12-4 to TRBJ2-1; the D is unclear. The CDR3 consists of 15 residues. V was cut by 2 bases and J by 3 bases, with 11 bases left in between. CDR3 bases: TGTGCCAGCAGTTTATATCCTTCCATCTACAATGAGCAGTTCTTC. As protein: CASSLYPSIYNEQFF.

This clonotype was picked up many times. V gene TRBV28 combines with J gene TRBJ2-7; no clear D. Germline V gene lookup returns CDR1 MDHEN and CDR2 SYDVKM. This CDR3 spans 12 amino acids. V was trimmed by 5 bases and J by 2 bases, leaving 7 bases between them. CDR3 nucleotide sequence: TGTGCCAGCAGTCCCGGGCCCTACGAGCAGTACTTC. It encodes CASSPGPYEQYF. The whole variable domain, remainder taken from reference TRBV28 and TRBJ2-7, is DVKVTQSSRYLVKRTGEKVFLECVQDMDHENMFWYRQDPGLGLRLIYFSYDVKMKEKGDIPEGYSVSREKKERFSLILESASTNQTSMYLCASSPGPYEQYFGPGTRLTVT.

Comments on this clonotype: A much larger clone differs by one base, so this may be a read error. A read error is likely, as this CDR3 ends without the conserved phenylalanine or tryptophan. The V and J genes are TRBV25-1 and TRBJ2-7; 7 bases match TRBD2. The ends lost 6 bases at V and 1 base at J; junction bases unmatched: 3. There are 13 residues in the CDR3. Germline V CDR1 and CDR2: MGHDK, SYGVNS. CDR3 sequence: CASRASGSYEQYL. The CDR3 nucleotides read TGTGCCAGCAGGGCTAGCGGATCCTACGAGCAGTACTTA.